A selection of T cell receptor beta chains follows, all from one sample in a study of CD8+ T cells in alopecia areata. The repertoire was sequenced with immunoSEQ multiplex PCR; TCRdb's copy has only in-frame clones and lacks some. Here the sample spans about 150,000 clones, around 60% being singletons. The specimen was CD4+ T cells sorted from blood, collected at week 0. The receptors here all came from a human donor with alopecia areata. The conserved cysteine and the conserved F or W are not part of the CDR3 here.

cdr3_aa: ASSLFGQAQETQY
j_call: TRBJ2-5
v_call: TRBV5-1

cdr3_aa: SVEKDRDNEQF
j_call: TRBJ2-1
v_call: TRBV29-1

cdr3_aa: ASSPRTSGVGAF
j_call: TRBJ1-1
v_call: TRBV18

cdr3_aa: ACYTGITNSGANVLT
j_call: TRBJ2-6
v_call: TRBV30

cdr3_aa: SVQQGYNEQF
j_call: TRBJ2-1
v_call: TRBV29-1

cdr3_aa: ASSQGDRTNEKLF
j_call: TRBJ1-4
v_call: TRBV4-2

cdr3_aa: ASSQDRAANTEAF
j_call: TRBJ1-1
v_call: TRBV4-3

cdr3_aa: ASSVDELYGYT
j_call: TRBJ1-2
v_call: TRBV9

cdr3_aa: ASSQQVIEGYT
j_call: TRBJ1-2
v_call: TRBV2

cdr3_aa: ASSLGGLPT
j_call: TRBJ1-2
v_call: TRBV7-3

cdr3_aa: AISQGWEQF
j_call: TRBJ2-1
v_call: TRBV10-3

cdr3_aa: ASSLGGTVSRETQY
j_call: TRBJ2-5
v_call: TRBV7-2

cdr3_aa: ASSSGTLPETQY
j_call: TRBJ2-5
v_call: TRBV7-3

cdr3_aa: ASRLGQGRRADTQY
j_call: TRBJ2-3
v_call: TRBV23-1

cdr3_aa: ASRDGGSYNEQF
j_call: TRBJ2-1
v_call: TRBV6-5

cdr3_aa: AWSISGSDGYT
j_call: TRBJ1-2
v_call: TRBV30

cdr3_aa: ASSLVVRAEAF
j_call: TRBJ1-1
v_call: TRBV5-1

cdr3_aa: AWSVGGTDTQY
j_call: TRBJ2-3
v_call: TRBV30

cdr3_aa: ASSVSSGANVLT
j_call: TRBJ2-6
v_call: TRBV2

cdr3_aa: ASSLAAGFGGQSTIY
j_call: TRBJ1-3
v_call: TRBV7-2

cdr3_aa: ASRRDRGYEQY
j_call: TRBJ2-7
v_call: TRBV6-5

cdr3_aa: ASTRNSPGGRTDTQY
j_call: TRBJ2-3
v_call: TRBV2

cdr3_aa: AWSSGGAYEQY
j_call: TRBJ2-7
v_call: TRBV30

cdr3_aa: ATSPGQGNRRYGYT
j_call: TRBJ1-2
v_call: TRBV5-1

cdr3_aa: ASSGPGFDNTEAF
j_call: TRBJ1-1
v_call: TRBV25-1

cdr3_aa: SVEFYFPRTAIDYRNYGYT
j_call: TRBJ1-2
v_call: TRBV29-1

cdr3_aa: AWSFGFQETQY
j_call: TRBJ2-5
v_call: TRBV30

cdr3_aa: ASSVGQGLEYEQY
j_call: TRBJ2-7
v_call: TRBV9

cdr3_aa: ASSPPVEGRTTNEKLF
j_call: TRBJ1-4
v_call: TRBV23-1

cdr3_aa: ALESWEAETQY
j_call: TRBJ2-5
v_call: TRBV30

cdr3_aa: ASSRGGGFANEQF
j_call: TRBJ2-1
v_call: TRBV27

cdr3_aa: SVEDPGRGHEKLF
j_call: TRBJ1-4
v_call: TRBV29-1

cdr3_aa: ASSIGLAGTYEQY
j_call: TRBJ2-7
v_call: TRBV5-1

cdr3_aa: ASSLTSANEQF
j_call: TRBJ2-1
v_call: TRBV7-9

cdr3_aa: SVLLGDEKLF
j_call: TRBJ1-4
v_call: TRBV29-1

cdr3_aa: ASSRRTDTEAF
j_call: TRBJ1-1
v_call: TRBV7-2

cdr3_aa: ASSQRENTEAF
j_call: TRBJ1-1
v_call: TRBV6-6

cdr3_aa: ASSFRGTVNTEAF
j_call: TRBJ1-1
v_call: TRBV19

cdr3_aa: ATSRPESGSSTDTQY
j_call: TRBJ2-3
v_call: TRBV15

cdr3_aa: ASSRQGTIHYEQY
j_call: TRBJ2-7
v_call: TRBV7-8

cdr3_aa: ASSPLGGNQPQH
j_call: TRBJ1-5
v_call: TRBV4-2

cdr3_aa: ASTESAGGRETQY
j_call: TRBJ2-5
v_call: TRBV2

cdr3_aa: SVEQRLSRNTQY
j_call: TRBJ2-3
v_call: TRBV29-1

cdr3_aa: ASSSSGTGGTEAF
j_call: TRBJ1-1
v_call: TRBV5-1

cdr3_aa: ASSPHRVDTQY
j_call: TRBJ2-3
v_call: TRBV28

cdr3_aa: ASSYAGYEQY
j_call: TRBJ2-7
v_call: TRBV6-6

cdr3_aa: ASSSPGTVLWEQY
j_call: TRBJ2-7
v_call: TRBV27

cdr3_aa: AWSGGGSSDTQY
j_call: TRBJ2-3
v_call: TRBV30

cdr3_aa: ASSGHGTVNEKLF
j_call: TRBJ1-4
v_call: TRBV5-1

cdr3_aa: ASSLRQDATDTQY
j_call: TRBJ2-3
v_call: TRBV5-1

cdr3_aa: ASSLTVSDTQY
j_call: TRBJ2-3
v_call: TRBV7-9

cdr3_aa: ASSRAGGSAAYGYT
j_call: TRBJ1-2
v_call: TRBV5-6

cdr3_aa: ARSRYR
j_call: TRBJ1-2
v_call: TRBV27

cdr3_aa: SARDLNTQY
j_call: TRBJ2-3
v_call: TRBV20-1

cdr3_aa: ASSPGQQDSPLH
j_call: TRBJ1-6
v_call: TRBV9